Here is one T cell receptor (beta chain) with its context. Its antigen is unidentified. PCR used 60 Vbeta primers and 13 Jbeta primers. Produced via immunoSEQ multiplex PCR; TCRdb's table is partial and in-frame only. The data hold 85,000 to 95,000 clones, with 63% observed a single time. CDR1 and CDR2 from the germline V gene are MNHEY and SVGAGI. This CDR3 comprises 14 residues. V was shortened by 0 bases and J by 13 bases, with 16 bases between the two germline ends. These data belong to a study of cytomegalovirus exposure and HLA in healthy donors. General study points: Sequencing likely caused a cluster of highly shared sequence variants.

Material for sequencing was PBMCs. The chain links TRBV6-5 to TRBJ2-1; possibly TRBD2 for D (5 bases). This receptor was identified in a woman in her 30s in good health and CMV-seronegative. In nucleotides, the CDR3 is TGTGCCAGCAGTTACTCCTCCGATGCGGAGGAACAGTTCTTC. Its protein product is CASSYSSDAEEQFF.